These 3 T cell receptor beta chains were all obtained from the same sample, sequenced in a study of blood T cell repertoires in COVID-19 (dated by TCRdb to about 2020). The library was made by the immunoSEQ multiplex PCR assay. The source is immuneACCESS, and TCRdb retained only in-frame sequences with V and J called. Part of the clones is not carried over; for the studies checked, unresolved V genes explain less than half of this, and the remainder is unexplained. The sample yields over 300,000 clones; roughly 88% were counted once. Of the sample, roughly 2% falls within the top ten clones. The specimen was PBMCs or T cells enriched from blood (not recorded which). These receptors all come from a young man who had recovered from COVID-19.

This clone was detected a few times. The V gene is TRBV2, the J gene TRBJ2-5; D might be TRBD1 (5 bases). The V gene lost 7 bases and the J gene lost 4 bases, with 10 bases spanning the gap. Germline values: CDR1 SNHLY, CDR2 FYNNEI. The CDR3 is 12 amino acids. This CDR3 reads CASTGMGETQYF. The CDR3 DNA is TGTGCCAGCACAGGGATGGGAGAGACCCAGTACTTC.

V gene TRBV9 combines with J gene TRBJ1-2, with 9 bases that match TRBD1. Germline assignment: CDR1 SGDLS and CDR2 YYNGEE. V dropped 5 bases and J dropped 3; count of bases not matched to a gene: 14. The CDR3 runs 17 residues. In nucleotides, the CDR3 is TGTGCCAGCAGTGACTTCAACCGGGACAGGGAGGACTATGGCTACACCTTC. Amino acid sequence: CASSDFNRDREDYGYTF.

The V gene is TRBV27, the J gene TRBJ2-2; TRBD1 agrees at 10 bases. The CDR3 totals 17 residues. Losses at the gene ends were 6 bases for V and 0 bases for J; bases not matched to a gene: 7. Germline V gene lookup returns CDR1 MNHEY and CDR2 SMNVEV (reference sequence). This CDR3 is CASRRTGGLSNTGELFF. The CDR3, as DNA: TGTGCCAGCAGGAGGACAGGGGGGCTTTCGAACACCGGGGAGCTGTTTTTT.